These T cell receptor beta chains were read from a single sample in a study of blood T cell repertoires in COVID-19. Sequenced by immunoSEQ multiplex PCR; TCRdb stores in-frame clones only, minus some. The sample gives 300,000 to 400,000 clones, almost 90% of which show up once; 7.3% is in the top ten. Material: peripheral blood. These receptors were taken from an older woman with COVID-19, enrolled during active disease. The CDR3 runs from the conserved cysteine through the conserved F or W. The D gene is left open where the match is weak. Clone sizes are given selectively: once, few, many, or a class where the clone is expanded.

v_call	d_call	clone_size	j_call	cdr3_nt	cdr3_aa
TRBV27	TRBD1	NA	TRBJ2-7	TGTGCCAGCAGCTACGCTTCGGGACAGGGGCCCTACGAGCAGTACTTC	CASSYASGQGPYEQYF
TRBV2	NA	NA	TRBJ2-7	TGTGCCAGCAGTGAAGCGGGCAGGGGTTCCTACGAGCAGTACTTC	CASSEAGRGSYEQYF
TRBV13	NA	NA	TRBJ2-7	TGTGCCAGCAGCTTATTACAGAGCCACGAGCAGTACTTC	CASSLLQSHEQYF
TRBV6-1	TRBD2	NA	TRBJ2-2	TGTGCCAGCAGTGAACCGGCGGGGGGGCGCACCGGGGAGCTGTTTTTT	CASSEPAGGRTGELFF
TRBV6-1	NA	NA	TRBJ1-3	TGTGCCAGCAGTGAAGATGGGGCCGTGAGAAACACCATATATTTT	CASSEDGAVRNTIYF
TRBV7-9	TRBD1	few	TRBJ2-7	TGTGCCAGCAGCTTAGTGGGGACAGCTACCTACGAGCAGTACTTC	CASSLVGTATYEQYF
TRBV2	NA	NA	TRBJ1-1	TGTGCCAGCAGTCGAGTGATGAACACTGAAGCTTTCTTT	CASSRVMNTEAFF
TRBV7-2	NA	NA	TRBJ1-4	TGTGCCAGTGGGACATCCCCAACTAATGAAAAACTGTTTTTT	CASGTSPTNEKLFF
TRBV10-3	TRBD1	NA	TRBJ1-6	TGTGCCATCAGTGATGAGGACAGGGGCAATTCACCCCTCCACTTT	CAISDEDRGNSPLHF
TRBV19	TRBD1	NA	TRBJ2-7	TGTGCCAGTAGTCTCCGGACAGGCGATGCCTACGAGCAGTACTTC	CASSLRTGDAYEQYF
TRBV24-1	NA	NA	TRBJ1-2	TGTGCCACCAGTGGCGGGGGCTCTAACTATGGCTACACCTTC	CATSGGGSNYGYTF
TRBV7-9	TRBD1	NA	TRBJ2-7	TGTGCCAGCAGTTTTACCGGGACAGGGGCTGGGGAGCAGTACTTC	CASSFTGTGAGEQYF
TRBV10-3	TRBD1	NA	TRBJ1-4	TGTGCCATCCGAGGGGACAGCTATAATGAAAAACTGTTTTTT	CAIRGDSYNEKLFF
TRBV27	TRBD2	NA	TRBJ2-2	TGTGCCAGCAGACTCCTAGCGGGGGGAGGCGGGGAGCTGTTTTTT	CASRLLAGGGGELFF
TRBV6-5	NA	NA	TRBJ1-3	TGTGCCAGCAGCCTACAGGTCCCCTCTGGAAACACCATATATTTT	CASSLQVPSGNTIYF
TRBV10-1	NA	NA	TRBJ2-7	TGCGCCAGCAGTGAGAGCGGCGGCTACGAGCAGTACTTC	CASSESGGYEQYF
TRBV6-1	NA	once	TRBJ2-7	TGTGCCAGCAGTGATCGGTCCTCCTACGAGCAGTACTTC	CASSDRSSYEQYF
TRBV5-1	NA	NA	TRBJ1-2	TGCGCCAGCAGCCCGGACAGCTTCTATGGCTACACCTTC	CASSPDSFYGYTF
TRBV30	NA	NA	TRBJ1-6	TGTGCCTGGAGTGTACTTGTCCAGGGTTCACCCCTCCACTTT	CAWSVLVQGSPLHF
TRBV6-5	NA	NA	TRBJ1-6	TGTGCCAGCATACCTAATGGGGGGGGTAATTCACCCCTCCACTTT	CASIPNGGGNSPLHF